Below are 17 T cell receptor beta chains sequenced from a single sample in a study of control samples from healthy donors and cancer patients. TCRdb's table, derived via immunoSEQ multiplex PCR, lists solely in-frame clones and lacks some. The table lists 100,000 to 150,000 clones, less than 90% of them singletons, with around 2% in the top ten. The sample consisted of blood. The receptor set was obtained from a man younger than 35 in good health.

This chain connects TRBV28 to TRBJ1-2; 8 bases are shared with TRBD1. The CDR3 consists of 16 residues. Trimming took 1 base from V and 4 from J; bases not matched to a gene: 8. CDR1 MDHEN and CDR2 SYDVKM come from the germline V gene. DNA for the CDR3: TGTGCCAGCAGTTTATCTGCAGGGGGCTCGGCCTATGGCTACACCTTC. It codes for CASSLSAGGSAYGYTF.

The rearrangement uses TRBV28 and TRBJ2-7; D not certain. Germline V CDR1 and CDR2: MDHEN, SYDVKM. The CDR3 is 14 residues long. V dropped 10 bases and J dropped 0 bases, with 16 bases sitting between them. Written as DNA, the CDR3 is TGTGCCATTATTCAAAGAGGCAGCTCCTACGAGCAGTACTTC. As protein: CAIIQRGSSYEQYF.

The V and J genes are TRBV4-1 and TRBJ2-7, with 7 nucleotides matching TRBD1. V dropped 3 bases and J dropped 0; count of bases not matched to a gene: 5. Germline CDR1 MGHRA, CDR2 YSYEKL. This CDR3 has 15 amino acids. CDR3 coding DNA: TGCGCCAGCAGCCACCCGGGACAGAGCTCCTACGAGCAGTACTTC. Translating gives CASSHPGQSSYEQYF.

The chain couples TRBV5-6 to TRBJ2-7; 7 bases map to TRBD2. CDR3 length: 14 amino acids. The V and J ends lost 1 base and 0 bases, in that order; junction bases with no gene match: 1. CDR1 is SGHDT and CDR2 is YYEEEE in the germline V gene. Here the CDR3 reads CASSLSGTSYEQYF. The CDR3 nucleotides read TGTGCCAGCAGCTTGAGCGGGACCTCCTACGAGCAGTACTTC.

In the case of this clone: The junction differs from germline at one of its ends, possibly a read error. This chain connects TRBV3-1 (or the pseudogene TRBV3-2) to TRBJ1-1, with TRBD1 matching over 7 bases. The CDR3 has 18 residues. Per germline, CDR1 LGHDT and CDR2 YNNKEL (reference sequence). The chain's CDR3 is CASSLLNRDSPRGTEAPF. CDR3 DNA: TGTGCCAGCAGCCTCCTTAACCGGGACAGCCCCCGAGGGACTGAAGCTCCCTTT.

The chain has TRBV27 and TRBJ1-4, with 7 bases aligning to TRBD1. Germline V gene lookup returns CDR1 MNHEY and CDR2 SMNVEV (reference sequence). The CDR3 runs 14 residues. J lost 2 bases, V lost 5 bases, and 2 bases had no gene match. The CDR3 here is CASSPDRTNEKLFF. The CDR3 nucleotides are TGTGCCAGCAGTCCGGACAGGACTAATGAAAAACTGTTTTTT.

The V gene is TRBV28, the J gene TRBJ2-4; D may match TRBD1 or TRBD2 (5 bases each). V lost 6 bases, J lost 3 bases, and 15 bases lay in between. The CDR3 length is 15 residues. Germline V gene lookup returns CDR1 MDHEN and CDR2 SYDVKM. CDR3 nucleotides: TGTGCCAGCAGCCCGGGGTGGGGGAACAAAAACATTCAGTACTTC. Encoded protein: CASSPGWGNKNIQYF.

The rearrangement uses TRBV4-3 and TRBJ1-2, with no clear D. Trimming removed 4 bases at V and 6 bases at J, with 18 bases between. The CDR3 sequence is 15 residues long. In germline, CDR1 is LGHNA, CDR2 YSLEER. The CDR3 nucleotides are TGCGCCAGCAGCCGGGAATGGGTGTCCGCGGATGGCTACACCTTC. This codes for CASSREWVSADGYTF.

J is TRBJ1-1 and V is TRBV27, with no clear D. There are 13 residues in the CDR3. Germline V CDR1 and CDR2: MNHEY, SMNVEV (reference sequence). The ends were cut back, 3 bases at V and 1 base at J, with 6 bases in the middle. CDR3: CASSFKGNTEAFF. CDR3 sequence (DNA): TGTGCCAGCAGTTTTAAAGGGAACACTGAAGCTTTCTTT.

The chain uses TRBV18 and TRBJ1-1; D is undetermined. This CDR3 has 15 residues. Trimming cost V 2 bases and J 3 bases, with 13 bases left between them. CDR1 is KGHSH and CDR2 is LQKENI in the germline V gene. CDR3 protein: CASSPSDGLDTEAFF. Here the CDR3 DNA reads TGTGCCAGCTCACCAAGTGACGGGTTGGACACTGAAGCTTTCTTT.

The V gene is TRBV4-3, the J gene TRBJ1-4; D is ambiguous. Germline assignment: CDR1 LGHNA and CDR2 YSLEER. The CDR3 is made up of 19 amino acids. V was cut by 0 bases and J by 4 bases, with 21 bases left in between. DNA of the CDR3: TGCGCCAGCAGCCAAGATATCAGAGCTTATAACAATCTTAATGAAAAACTGTTTTTT. Translation gives CASSQDIRAYNNLNEKLFF.

J is TRBJ1-3 and V is TRBV5-1; D remains ambiguous. The V end lost 0 bases, the J end lost 1 base, and 8 bases lay between the germline ends. There are 15 residues in the CDR3. Germline assignment: CDR1 SGHRS and CDR2 YFSETQ. The CDR3 protein is CASSLERGSGNTIYF. CDR3 nucleotide sequence: TGCGCCAGCAGCTTGGAGAGAGGATCTGGAAACACCATATATTTT.

This rearrangement joins TRBV29-1 to TRBJ2-7; 7 nucleotides match TRBD2. Germline CDR1 and CDR2: SQVTM and ANQGSEA. The V segment lost 4 bases and the J segment 7 bases; nucleotides outside the gene matches: 13. The CDR3 length is 14 residues. The CDR3 region is CSVGSAGNLGEQYF. The CDR3 coding sequence is TGCAGCGTTGGGTCAGCGGGGAATCTGGGGGAGCAGTACTTC.

This clone has more than one count but fewer than ten. The genes are TRBV5-6 and TRBJ2-4; the match to TRBD2 covers 13 bases. The junction had 12 bases not matched to a gene; V was cut back by 5 bases and J by 1 base. CDR1 and CDR2 from the germline V gene are SGHDT and YYEEEE. This CDR3 comprises 19 residues. The chain's CDR3 is CASSSGLAGAKLAKNIQYF. CDR3 nucleotide sequence: TGTGCCAGCAGTTCTGGACTAGCGGGAGCGAAACTGGCCAAAAACATTCAGTACTTC. The whole variable domain, remainder taken from reference TRBV5-6 and TRBJ2-4, is DAGVTQSPTHLIKTRGQQVTLRCSPKSGHDTVSWYQQALGQGPQFIFQYYEEEERQRGNFPDRFSGHQFPNYSSELNVNALLLGDSALYLCASSSGLAGAKLAKNIQYFGAGTRLSVL.

The rearrangement uses TRBV14 and TRBJ2-3; D unresolved. CDR1 SGHDN and CDR2 FVKESK come from the germline V gene. The CDR3 is made up of 15 amino acids. Trimming took off 6 bases at V and 2 bases at J, with 15 bases between the two ends. The CDR3 DNA follows: TGTGCCAGCAGTCGAACCTGGTCAAACACAGATACGCAGTATTTT. This gives the protein CASSRTWSNTDTQYF.

In its sample, this clone was seen once. V is TRBV27 and J is TRBJ2-7; TRBD1 is a possible D gene (5 bases). CDR3 size: 13 residues. Germline loops: CDR1 MNHEY, CDR2 SMNVEV (reference sequence). V was pared by 3 bases and J by 2 bases, with 8 bases between. For the CDR3, the DNA is TGTGCCAGCAGTTTGAGACAGACCTACGAGCAGTACTTC. It codes for CASSLRQTYEQYF.

The chain couples TRBV18 to TRBJ2-7, with no clear D. Germline assignment: CDR1 KGHSH and CDR2 LQKENI. V shed 5 bases and J shed 3 bases, with 11 bases lying between them. This CDR3 spans 13 amino acids. CDR3 in amino acids: CASSGQKLYEQYF. Here the CDR3 DNA reads TGTGCCAGCTCAGGCCAGAAGCTCTACGAGCAGTACTTC.